These T cell receptor beta chains were read from a single sample in a study of T cell responses to AZD1222 COVID-19 vaccine. The data were produced by immunoSEQ multiplex PCR, yet TCRdb's version contains in-frame clones alone and is incomplete. The sample includes some 130,000 clones, 70% to 90% of them seen just once. The sequences come from peripheral blood, collected 28 days after the second AZD1222 dose. The source is an adult who received the AZD1222 COVID-19 vaccine. Each CDR3 is given without its conserved first and last residue. Each record gives: clone size, V gene, CDR3 protein. The listing skips clone size in some rows; elsewhere it reads once, few, many or a size class.

.	TRBV5-1	ASSFPATTGNEQF
.	TRBV15	ATSREKLSSYNEQF
few	TRBV27	ASSFSRGSYEQY
.	TRBV6-5	ASRRGTTLTGELF
.	TRBV6-5	ASRRGSTDTQY
.	TRBV4-2	ASSQGDSKHYEQY
.	TRBV11-3	ASSLEVGGTGLEQY
once	TRBV5-1	ASRPTYSGNTIY
.	TRBV7-2	ASSPGPSPPTLH
.	TRBV2	ASTPGRDYEQY
.	TRBV18	ASSPSGTGIGNTIY
.	TRBV25-1	ASSESPQDNEQF
once	TRBV7-9	ASSFNSHNEQF
.	TRBV5-1	ASSLEDGAYEQY
.	TRBV19	ATRRSSGKETQY
.	TRBV30	AWRAGEETQY
.	TRBV4-1	ASQPRGRGGGQPQH
once	TRBV28	ASSLDQGLRIGYT
.	TRBV5-1	ASSFERSSGQY
.	TRBV19	ASSRAGVNSPLH